This T cell receptor (beta chain) was sequenced for a study of cytomegalovirus exposure and HLA in healthy donors. 60 Vbeta and 13 Jbeta primers were used in PCR. Authors' methods: As a later analysis found, there were approximately 80 million unique TCR beta chains, of which roughly 11 million were shared. The protocol was immunoSEQ multiplex PCR, while the TCRdb copy is restricted to in-frame clones and leaves out a portion. From that table come the V and J calls and clone size; the DNA was used to work out D and trimming. The sample records 150,000 to 250,000 clones, around 74% being singletons. This clone has more than one count but fewer than ten. The antigen is unknown. Whole-study results and caveats: A list of roughly 160 TCR beta chains associated with cytomegalovirus was given. The authors later found most CMV-associated TCR beta chains appeared HLA-restricted.

The sequence was obtained from a girl aged 5 to 17 in good health and CMV-seropositive. Sequences were obtained from PBMCs.

The CDR3 sequence is CASSSLAGASDTQYF. In DNA, the CDR3 is TGTGCCAGCAGCTCTTTAGCGGGGGCCTCAGATACGCAGTATTTT. V and J are TRBV7-2 and TRBJ2-3, with 9 bases matching TRBD2. The CDR3 extends over 15 amino acids. V lost 4 bases and J lost 4; bases outside the gene matches: 6. Germline CDR1 SGHTA, CDR2 FQGNSA.